This T cell receptor beta chain comes out of a study of cytomegalovirus exposure and HLA in healthy donors. Study-wide background: The 120 or so validation repertoires were reported in a later analysis to have been generated on the same platform as the 666 first-cohort repertoires.

The protocol was immunoSEQ multiplex PCR, while the TCRdb copy is restricted to in-frame clones and leaves out a portion. This table holds some 150,000 clones, roughly nine tenths found once. The sequence was collected from a woman aged 18-29 years in good health and CMV-seropositive. The sample consisted of PBMCs.

CDR3 in amino acids: CATLRVGQGRIQYF. In nucleotides, the CDR3 is TGTGCCACCCTAAGGGTGGGACAGGGAAGAATTCAGTACTTC. This chain connects TRBV6-4 to TRBJ2-4; 9 bases are shared with TRBD1. This CDR3 has 14 amino acids. CDR1 and CDR2 (germline): MRHNA, SNTAGT. V trimming: 10 bases; J trimming: 10 bases; junction bases outside the gene matches: 14.